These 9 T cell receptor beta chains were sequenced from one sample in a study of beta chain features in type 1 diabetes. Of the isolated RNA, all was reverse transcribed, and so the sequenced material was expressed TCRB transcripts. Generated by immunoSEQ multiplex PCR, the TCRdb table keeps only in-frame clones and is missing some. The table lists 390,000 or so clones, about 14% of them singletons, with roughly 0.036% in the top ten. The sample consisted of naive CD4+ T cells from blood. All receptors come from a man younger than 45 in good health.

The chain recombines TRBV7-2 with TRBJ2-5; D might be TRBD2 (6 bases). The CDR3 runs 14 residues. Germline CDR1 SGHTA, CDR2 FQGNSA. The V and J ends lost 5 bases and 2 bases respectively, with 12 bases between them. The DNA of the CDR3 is TGTGCCAGCAGCCGCGGAGGGCTGCAAGAGACCCAGTACTTC. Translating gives CASSRGGLQETQYF.

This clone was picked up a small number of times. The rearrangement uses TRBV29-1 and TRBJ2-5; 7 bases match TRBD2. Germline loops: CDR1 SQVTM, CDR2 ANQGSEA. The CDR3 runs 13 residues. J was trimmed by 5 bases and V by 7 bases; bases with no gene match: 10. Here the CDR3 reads CSGPPSGGETQYF. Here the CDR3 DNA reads TGCAGCGGCCCCCCTTCGGGAGGCGAGACCCAGTACTTC.

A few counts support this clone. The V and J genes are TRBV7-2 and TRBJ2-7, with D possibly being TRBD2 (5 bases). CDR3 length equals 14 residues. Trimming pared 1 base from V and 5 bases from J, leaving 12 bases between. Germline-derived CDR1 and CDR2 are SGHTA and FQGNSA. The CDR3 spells CASSLVRGRNEQYF. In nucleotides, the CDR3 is TGTGCCAGCAGCTTAGTCCGGGGAAGGAACGAGCAGTACTTC.

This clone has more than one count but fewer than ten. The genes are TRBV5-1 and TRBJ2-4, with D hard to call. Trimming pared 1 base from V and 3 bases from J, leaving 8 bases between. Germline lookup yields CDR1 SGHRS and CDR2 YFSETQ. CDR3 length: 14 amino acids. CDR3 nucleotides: TGCGCCAGCAGCTTGTCGGCAGTCAAAAACATTCAGTACTTC. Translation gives CASSLSAVKNIQYF.

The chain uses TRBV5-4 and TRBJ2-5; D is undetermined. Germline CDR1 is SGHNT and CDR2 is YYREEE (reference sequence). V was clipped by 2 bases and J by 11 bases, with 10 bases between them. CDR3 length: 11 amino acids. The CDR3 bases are TGTGCCAGCAGCTTATCAAGTCGTCAGTACTTC. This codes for CASSLSSRQYF.

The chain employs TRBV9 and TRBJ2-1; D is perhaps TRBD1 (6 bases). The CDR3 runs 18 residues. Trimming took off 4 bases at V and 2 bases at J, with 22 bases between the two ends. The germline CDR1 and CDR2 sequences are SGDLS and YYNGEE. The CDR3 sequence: CASSTTSTGTKPYNEQFF. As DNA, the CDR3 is TGTGCCAGCAGCACCACCTCGACCGGGACAAAGCCCTACAATGAGCAGTTCTTC.

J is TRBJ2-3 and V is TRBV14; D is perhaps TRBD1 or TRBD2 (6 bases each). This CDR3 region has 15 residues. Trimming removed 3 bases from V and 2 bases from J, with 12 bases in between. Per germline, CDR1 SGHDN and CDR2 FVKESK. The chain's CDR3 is CASSHTRGATDTQYF. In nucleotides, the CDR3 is TGTGCCAGCAGCCATACGAGGGGGGCCACAGATACGCAGTATTTT.

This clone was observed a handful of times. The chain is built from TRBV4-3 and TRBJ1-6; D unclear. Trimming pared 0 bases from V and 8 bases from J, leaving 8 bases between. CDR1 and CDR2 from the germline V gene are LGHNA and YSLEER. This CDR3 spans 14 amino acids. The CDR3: CASSQDSTDSPLHF. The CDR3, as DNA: TGCGCCAGCAGCCAAGATTCCACCGATTCACCCCTCCACTTT.

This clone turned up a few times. The CDR3 here is CATSSELSGNTIYF. The CDR3 bases are TGTGCCACCAGCAGCGAATTGTCTGGAAACACCATATATTTT. The chain recombines TRBV15 with TRBJ1-3; D is unresolved. The V end was cut by 3 bases, the J end by 1 base, with 7 bases between. Germline assignment: CDR1 LNHNV and CDR2 YYDKDF (reference sequence). CDR3 size: 14 residues. The full variable domain, its missing parts supplied by reference TRBV15 and TRBJ1-3, is DAMVIQNPRYQVTQFGKPVTLSCSQTLNHNVMYWYQQKSSQAPKLLFHYYDKDFNNEADTPDNFQSRRPNTSFCFLDIRSPGLGDTAMYLCATSSELSGNTIYFGEGSWLTVV.